The TCR beta chain described here comes from a study of blood T cells in healthy people across ages. Findings of the study overall: Age advanced and TCR beta diversity per million T cells fell, roughly linearly. The long-lived group displayed more naive CD4+ cells, plus higher diversity, than the aged donors did. Naive and antigen-experienced cells could not be conclusively compared, given unsorted PBMCs. One million T cells yielded diversity estimates that were considered underestimates.

Alongside a J-beta primer mix, a sample-barcoded 5' primer served in a second PCR lasting about 7 to 12 cycles. TCRdb passed the 5' RACE reads through MiXCR, listing each CDR3 protein once. Of around 1,500,000 distinct CDR3 sequences in the sample, 42% were seen once. Germline V gene data show CDR1 as SGDLS and CDR2 as YYNGEE. This CDR3 is 16 amino acids long. V shed 0 bases and J 6 bases; nucleotides not matched to a gene: 9. Notes on this clonotype: Its cognate antigen is unknown.

Sequencing was done on a sample of blood. This receptor was obtained from a woman under 30 in good health. The rearrangement links TRBV9 to TRBJ2-1; TRBD2 matches at 7 bases. CDR3: CASSVARWASGNEQFF. The DNA for the CDR3 is TGTGCCAGCAGCGTAGCTAGGTGGGCTAGCGGCAATGAGCAGTTCTTC.